This record looks at one TCR beta chain sequence and its context. Antigen unknown. The CDR3 runs to 14 residues. CDR1 is MNHEY and CDR2 is SMNVEV in the germline V gene (reference sequence). The junction had 4 bases not matched to a gene; V was cut back by 4 bases and J by 4 bases. These data come from a study of blood T cells in healthy people across ages. Study-wide results and limits: Compared with aged donors, long-lived donors showed fewer expanded clones, suggesting selection. A strong correlation between TCR beta diversity and naive T cell percentage was seen.

The study drew donors from healthy Caucasian individuals in Russia aged about 6 to 90. Then a second PCR, running about 6 to 12 cycles, was carried out with a sample-barcoded 5' primer and a J-beta primer mix. In TCRdb, the 5' RACE reads were re-called with MiXCR into one record per CDR3 protein. This table has about 930,000 distinct CDR3 sequences, 25% to 30% appearing once. Separately, the same data were catalogued under a study of T cells of mothers and their children. This second report adds: Per 15 ul, 1.5 ug of RNA was used, with all extracted RNA going into cDNA synthesis.

The sample taken for sequencing was blood. The TCR was taken from a woman in her forties in good health. The chain couples TRBV27 to TRBJ1-2; TRBD1 matches 9 bases. The CDR3: CASSWGQGTYGYTF. The CDR3 DNA reads TGTGCCAGCAGTTGGGGACAGGGCACCTATGGCTACACCTTC.